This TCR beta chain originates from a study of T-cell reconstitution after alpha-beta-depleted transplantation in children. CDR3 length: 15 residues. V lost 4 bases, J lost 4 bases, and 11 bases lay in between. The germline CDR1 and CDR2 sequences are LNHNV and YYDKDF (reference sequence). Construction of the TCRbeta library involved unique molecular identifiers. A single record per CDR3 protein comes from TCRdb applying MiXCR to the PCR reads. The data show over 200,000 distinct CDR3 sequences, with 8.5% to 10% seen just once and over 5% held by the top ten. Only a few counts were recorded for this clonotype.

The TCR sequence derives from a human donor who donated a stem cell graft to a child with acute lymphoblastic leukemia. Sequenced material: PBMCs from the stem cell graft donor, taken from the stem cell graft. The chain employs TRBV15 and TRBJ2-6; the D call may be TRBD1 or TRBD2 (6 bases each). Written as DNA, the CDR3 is TGTGCCACCAGCAACCGGGGGACAGGGGCCAACGTCCTGACTTTC. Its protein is CATSNRGTGANVLTF.